This T cell receptor (beta chain) appears in the sequencing data of a study of blood T cell repertoires in COVID-19. Study summary: Collection of acute and convalescent COVID-19 samples took place in the United States, Italy and Spain.

Clones were read by immunoSEQ multiplex PCR, and TCRdb kept only the in-frame ones, dropping some. The sample shows approximately 70,000 clones, approximately 90% of them seen only once. CDR3 length equals 15 residues. V shed 5 bases, J shed 2 bases, and the junction held 8 bases outside the gene matches. CDR1 is SGDLS, CDR2 YYNGEE, per germline. This receptor was identified in a human donor in a cohort sampled during active COVID-19. This chain links TRBV9 with TRBJ2-7, with 9 bases that match TRBD1. Sample: peripheral blood. CDR3 coding DNA: TGTGCCAGCAGGCCAGGGACAGGGATACCCTACGAGCAGTACTTC. The encoded protein is CASRPGTGIPYEQYF.